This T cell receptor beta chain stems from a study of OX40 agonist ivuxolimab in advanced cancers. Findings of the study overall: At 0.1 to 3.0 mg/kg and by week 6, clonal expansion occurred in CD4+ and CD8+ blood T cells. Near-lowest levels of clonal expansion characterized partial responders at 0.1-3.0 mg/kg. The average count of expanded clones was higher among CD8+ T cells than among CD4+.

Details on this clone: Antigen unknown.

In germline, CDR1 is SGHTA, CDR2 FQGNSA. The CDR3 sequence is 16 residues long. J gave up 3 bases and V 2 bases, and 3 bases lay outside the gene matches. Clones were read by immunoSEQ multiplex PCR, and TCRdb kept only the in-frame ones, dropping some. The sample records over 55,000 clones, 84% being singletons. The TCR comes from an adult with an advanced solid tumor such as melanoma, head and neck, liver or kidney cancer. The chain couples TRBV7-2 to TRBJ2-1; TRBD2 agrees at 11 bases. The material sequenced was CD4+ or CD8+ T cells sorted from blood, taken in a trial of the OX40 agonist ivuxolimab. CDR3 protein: CASSLRTSGGYNEQFF. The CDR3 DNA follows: TGTGCCAGCAGCTTACGTACTAGCGGGGGCTACAATGAGCAGTTCTTC.